This TCR beta chain emerged from a study of CD8 T cells in Susac syndrome. Random hexamers primed reverse transcription of about 0.45 to 1 ug RNA. By means of immunoSEQ multiplex PCR, TCR beta CDR3 spanning 54 Vbeta and 13 Jbeta underwent amplification. TCRdb re-derived calls from the immunoSEQ multiplex PCR reads in MiXCR, one entry per CDR3 protein. The repertoire holds more than 95,000 distinct CDR3 sequences, about 95% seen once, with roughly 0.087% in the top ten. CDR3 length equals 12 residues. Germline assignment: CDR1 MNHEY and CDR2 SVGEGT. V was shortened by 7 bases and J by 6 bases, with 9 bases between the two germline ends.

The specimen was CD4+ T cells from PBMCs. This TCR came from a human donor in good health. V and J are TRBV6-2 or TRBV6-3 and TRBJ1-4; D not resolved. As DNA, the CDR3 is TGTGCCAGCACCCGGAGATATGAAAAACTGTTTTTT. Protein product: CASTRRYEKLFF.